This paragraph covers one TCR beta chain sequence. Its antigen is currently unknown. This sample was taken from a study of T cells after posttransplantation cyclophosphamide. Methotrexate plus calcineurin inhibitor accompanied controls' myeloablative marrow transplants; sampling was 1 year later. This table comes from immunoSEQ multiplex PCR, and its TCRdb copy is limited to in-frame clones, with some not included. The sample consists of 15,000 to 20,000 clones, around 80% of them appearing once. Study results and caveats: Donor CD8+ memory clones often dominated recipient blood repertoires at later times. Tissue-infiltrating T cells from skin or gut overlapped little with blood T cells. TRB clonality was highly associated with recipient CMV seropositivity and reactivation.

This clonotype was obtained from a young adult male patient who received an allogeneic stem cell transplant from an unrelated donor, was CMV-positive, and had acute and chronic GVHD. Some of the T cells may derive from the graft donor. The specimen was PBMCs, collected approximately 64 weeks after allogeneic stem cell transplant with calcineurin inhibitor and methotrexate.

CDR3 coding DNA: TGTGCCAGCAGCGGGGTGCATCTGAGCTCCTACGAGCAGTACTTC. Its translation: CASSGVHLSSYEQYF. The chain joins TRBV2 to TRBJ2-7, with D maybe TRBD2 (5 bases). This CDR3 is built from 15 residues. V shed 6 bases and J shed 0 bases, with 15 bases lying between them. The germline V gene has CDR1 SNHLY and CDR2 FYNNEI.